This T cell receptor (beta chain) was observed in a study of cytomegalovirus exposure and HLA in healthy donors. Whole-study context: Among about 190 million T cells, an earlier analysis found 95 million to 140 million unique TCR beta sequences.

Turning to this clone: Its specificity is unknown. One end of the junction fails to match germline, which may point to a read error.

Germline-derived CDR1 and CDR2 are SEHNR and FQNEAQ (reference sequence). The CDR3 is 12 amino acids. Vbeta (60) and Jbeta (13) primers were used in the PCR. The method was immunoSEQ multiplex PCR; TCRdb's version includes in-frame clones alone and lacks a portion of them. Seen here are approximately 83,000 clones, about 84% observed once, and the top ten hold 2% to 2.5%. General study findings and limits: Rare TCR sequences predominated, though certain public TCRs were found in many donors.

Whereas donors were nominally healthy upon sampling, unrecorded immune exposures were probable. V usage is TRBV7-9 and J usage is TRBJ2-7, with TRBD2 identical over 7 bases. The receptor was isolated from a man between 18 and 35 years old in good health and CMV-seronegative. The specimen was PBMCs. The CDR3 loop reads CSSSLRGDEQYF. CDR3 nucleotides: TGTTCCAGCAGCTTACGGGGGGACGAGCAGTACTTC.